This T cell receptor (beta chain) came from a study of radiotherapy plus CTLA-4 blockade in lung cancer. Sequenced by immunoSEQ multiplex PCR; TCRdb stores in-frame clones only, minus some. The sample consists of some 64,000 clones, approximately 75% of them appearing once. CDR1 is SGHRS, CDR2 YFSETQ, per germline. This CDR3 region has 14 residues. Between the trimmed V and J ends, which lost 1 base and 7 bases, there was a span of 14 bases. There are a few counts of this clone. The TCR originated in a human donor with non-small cell lung cancer who had a complete response to radiotherapy plus ipilimumab. This rearrangement joins TRBV5-1 to TRBJ1-2; D not certain. This specimen consisted of peripheral blood, obtained from a patient treated with radiotherapy plus ipilimumab. The CDR3 is CASSLQLPDGGYTF. The CDR3 coding sequence is TGCGCCAGCAGCTTGCAACTCCCGGACGGTGGCTACACCTTC.